This T cell receptor (beta chain) originates from a study of CD8 T cells in ankylosing spondylitis. Study-level results: Past studies reported some motif variants in reactive arthritis synovial fluid and blood. From matched ankylosing spondylitis synovial fluid, disease-linked clones were reportedly recovered at significantly enriched levels. Clones linked with disease were CD8+ and fairly uncommon in the peripheral blood. Ankylosing spondylitis blood appeared to carry a characteristic TCR beta motif of roughly eight highly homologous variants.

Trimming took 0 bases from V and 4 from J; bases not matched to a gene: 6. This CDR3 has 16 residues. Germline V gene sequence: CDR1 SEHNR, CDR2 FQNEAQ (reference sequence). This clonotype has ten or more counts. Its antigen is not identified. MiXCR, run by TCRdb on the 5' RACE reads, gives a single entry per CDR3 protein. There are 450,000 to 550,000 distinct CDR3 sequences in the sample; over 4% occur only once, and around 3.6% lies in the top ten. The source material was blood, either unsorted or a sorted T cell fraction (not recorded which). This rearrangement joins TRBV7-9 to TRBJ2-1; 7 positions match TRBD2. The source of this sequence is a male donor with ankylosing spondylitis. The CDR3 loop is CASSLAWASGYNEQFF. In DNA form, the CDR3 reads TGTGCCAGCAGCTTAGCATGGGCTAGCGGATACAATGAGCAGTTCTTC.